There are a few counts of the clone carrying this T cell receptor (beta chain). What it binds is not known. Building of the TCR beta libraries involved iRepertoire HTBI primers and Arm-PCR of CDR3 regions. MiXCR, run by TCRdb on the multiplex PCR reads, gives a single entry per CDR3 protein. The sample holds about 400,000 distinct CDR3 sequences, less than 25% seen once. The data belong to a study of regulatory T cells in long-lasting Graves disease. Study-wide points: Under persistent disease, TRBV28, TRBJ1-2 and TRBJ2-5 were used preferentially.

The length of the CDR3 is 17 residues. V trimming: 3 bases; J trimming: 7 bases; junction bases outside the gene matches: 12. The germline CDR1 and CDR2 sequences are PRHDT and FYEKMQ (reference sequence). Noted time point: persistent/refractory GD, antithyroid drugs over 5 years with positive TRAb. Researchers made the TCR library from RNA that was extracted from PBMCs. J is TRBJ2-2 and V is TRBV13; 9 nucleotides agree with TRBD1. The sample consisted of peripheral blood mononuclear cells (PBMCs), taken when the disease was refractory, from a patient treated with antithyroid drugs. The source is a female donor with Graves disease. DNA for the CDR3: TGTGCCAGCAGCTTCCGGGACAGGGCCCTGCCGGACGGGGAGCTGTTTTTT. Its protein product is CASSFRDRALPDGELFF.